The T cell receptor beta chain described here comes from a study of blood T cells in healthy people across ages. A note on this clonotype: Antigen specificity is unknown.

Investigators took about 9.1 milliliters of peripheral blood from every donor. Then a second PCR, running roughly 7 to 11 cycles, was carried out with a sample-barcoded 5' primer and a J-beta primer mix. Each CDR3 protein is one row after TCRdb ran MiXCR on the 5' RACE reads. The data show around 700,000 distinct CDR3 sequences, 25% seen once. Between the trimmed V and J ends, which lost 4 bases and 0 bases, there was a span of 8 bases. The germline V gene encodes CDR1 SGHRS and CDR2 YFSETQ. This CDR3 has 14 residues. Findings and limits, study-wide: TCR beta diversity tracked closely with naive T cell percentage.

These data are also associated with another study on T cells of mothers and their children. As that report states: Input to cDNA synthesis comprised all extracted RNA, at a ratio of approximately 1.6 ug per 15 ul. There were no persistent microchimeric T cell clones detected.

Sequencing was performed on blood. This sequence joins TRBV5-1 and TRBJ1-3; D uncertain. The TCR originated in a boy younger than 18 in good health. In DNA form, the CDR3 reads TGCGCCAGCAGCCCAGAGAGCTCTGGAAACACCATATATTTT. The encoded protein is CASSPESSGNTIYF.